The 14 T cell receptor beta chains in this list originate from one sample, sequenced in a study of beta chain features in type 1 diabetes. The antigens these receptors bind are not known. General study findings and limits: TCRB CDR3s were moderately but significantly shorter in Type 1 diabetes patients in all four CD4+ subsets.

The isolated RNA, all of it, was reverse transcribed, so expressed TCRB transcripts were what got sequenced. TCRdb's copy holds only in-frame clones and misses some; the assay was immunoSEQ multiplex PCR. The sample yields some 660,000 clones, roughly 13% seen once. Sequencing was carried out using naive CD4+ T cells from blood. These TCRs come from a young man with type 1 diabetes.

The chain carries TRBV5-6 and TRBJ2-7; TRBD2 matches 10 bases. With V trimmed by 5 bases and J by 3 bases, 5 bases remained unmatched. Germline V gives CDR1 SGHDT, CDR2 YYEEEE. CDR3 length: 14 residues. CDR3 coding DNA: TGTGCCAGCAGATTACTAGCGGGAAACTACGAGCAGTACTTC. It codes for CASRLLAGNYEQYF. Looking up the rest from reference TRBV5-6 and TRBJ2-7 gives the full variable domain: DAGVTQSPTHLIKTRGQQVTLRCSPKSGHDTVSWYQQALGQGPQFIFQYYEEEERQRGNFPDRFSGHQFPNYSSELNVNALLLGDSALYLCASRLLAGNYEQYFGPGTRLTVT.

In this sample, this clone turned up a few times. One junction end disagrees with the germline gene, perhaps due to a read error. The chain employs TRBV25-1 and TRBJ2-5, with 11 bases identical to TRBD1. The CDR3 extends over 13 amino acids. Germline V CDR1 and CDR2: MGHDK, SYGVNS. As DNA, the CDR3 is TGTGCCAGCAGTGAGGCTGGACAGGGGGCCTTGCACTTC. Protein: CASSEAGQGALHF.

This clone was detected only a few times. The gene calls are TRBV7-2 and TRBJ1-4; no reliable D call. CDR1 SGHTA and CDR2 FQGNSA come from the germline V gene. Trimming stripped 3 bases from V and 7 bases from J, with 6 bases between. This CDR3 spans 12 amino acids. CDR3 loop: CASSLSGEKLFF. The DNA of the CDR3 is TGTGCCAGCAGCTTGTCAGGTGAAAAACTGTTTTTT. Looking up the rest from reference TRBV7-2 and TRBJ1-4 gives the full variable domain: GAGVSQSPSNKVTEKGKDVELRCDPISGHTALYWYRQSLGQGLEFLIYFQGNSAPDKSGLPSDRFSAERTGGSVSTLTIQRTQQEDSAVYLCASSLSGEKLFFGSGTQLSVL.

The CDR3 protein is CASSATAGGYGEQYF. CDR3 DNA sequence: TGTGCCAGCAGTGCCACAGCCGGCGGCTACGGCGAGCAGTACTTC. The chain uses TRBV25-1 and TRBJ2-7; D not resolved. This CDR3 has 15 residues. CDR1 is MGHDK, CDR2 SYGVNS, per germline. V lost 4 bases and J lost 6, with 19 bases in between.

The chain joins TRBV10-3 to TRBJ2-1; TRBD2 is a possible D gene (6 bases). The CDR3 has 14 residues. Germline V gene sequence: CDR1 ENHRY, CDR2 SYGVKD. The V gene lost 6 bases and the J gene lost 0 bases, with 9 bases spanning the gap. In DNA form, the CDR3 reads TGTGCCATCAGAGGGACTGTCTCCTACAATGAGCAGTTCTTC. This encodes CAIRGTVSYNEQFF.

The V call is TRBV15, the J call TRBJ1-6, with TRBD1 matching over 11 bases. CDR1 is LNHNV, CDR2 YYDKDF, per germline (reference sequence). The CDR3 sequence is 17 residues long. The V segment lost 8 bases and the J segment 0 bases; nucleotides outside the gene matches: 6. This CDR3 reads CATSSGQGVSYNSPLHF. The DNA for the CDR3 is TGTGCCACCTCATCGGGACAGGGGGTCTCCTATAATTCACCCCTCCACTTT.

This clone has at least ten counts. The CDR3 DNA reads as TGTGCCAGCACCATAATGACTGAGCAGTTCTTC. Protein sequence: CASTIMTEQFF. The chain employs TRBV7-9 and TRBJ2-1, with no clear D. Germline CDR1 is SEHNR and CDR2 is FQNEAQ (reference sequence). This CDR3 is built from 11 residues. The ends were cut back, 7 bases at V and 9 bases at J, with 10 bases in the middle.

This clone was seen a handful of times. The V gene is TRBV28, the J gene TRBJ2-7, with D uncertain. V was pared by 10 bases and J by 4 bases, with 14 bases between. In germline, CDR1 is MDHEN, CDR2 SYDVKM. This CDR3 has 12 residues. CDR3 coding DNA: TGTGCCACCAGGTCCTCGTGGTACGAGCAGTACTTC. The encoded protein is CATRSSWYEQYF.

In this sample, this clone turned up a few times. The V and J genes are TRBV28 and TRBJ1-6; 9 nucleotides line up with TRBD1. V was clipped by 8 bases and J by 7 bases; unmatched bases: 9. The CDR3 extends over 15 amino acids. Germline V gene data show CDR1 as MDHEN and CDR2 as SYDVKM. The CDR3, as DNA: TGTGCCAGCCTACCTCTCGGACAGGGGAATTCACCCCTCCACTTT. This sequence encodes CASLPLGQGNSPLHF.

This clone was found once. The rearrangement links TRBV5-1 to TRBJ2-1; D gene unclear. Trimming removed 0 bases from V and 6 bases from J, with 16 bases in between. Germline-derived CDR1 and CDR2 are SGHRS and YFSETQ. The CDR3 length is 16 residues. The CDR3 loop reads CASSLEVEPSANEQFF. CDR3 nucleotides: TGCGCCAGCAGCTTGGAGGTGGAACCAAGCGCCAATGAGCAGTTCTTC. The variable domain in full, completed from reference TRBV5-1 and TRBJ2-1, reads KAGVTQTPRYLIKTRGQQVTLSCSPISGHRSVSWYQQTPGQGLQFLFEYFSETQRNKGNFPGRFSGRQFSNSRSEMNVSTLELGDSALYLCASSLEVEPSANEQFFGPGTRLTVL.

The chain combines TRBV30 with TRBJ2-5; tentatively, D is TRBD1 (6 bases). Germline CDR1 is GTSNPN and CDR2 is SVGIG (reference sequence). This CDR3 comprises 12 residues. V lost 8 bases and J lost 2, with 12 bases in between. The CDR3: CAVQDRQETQYF. The CDR3 bases are TGTGCCGTCCAAGACAGGCAAGAGACCCAGTACTTC.

The V call is TRBV6-5, the J call TRBJ1-1; 7 bases match TRBD1. Unmatched junction bases numbered 7, after V lost 6 bases and J lost 0 bases. CDR1 is MNHEY and CDR2 is SVGAGI in the germline V gene. The CDR3 runs to 15 residues. The CDR3 protein is CASRQPGQMNTEAFF. As DNA, the CDR3 is TGTGCCAGCAGACAGCCGGGACAGATGAACACTGAAGCTTTCTTT.

This clone was counted only a few times. Other DNA variants within this sample encode the same CDR3. The chain employs TRBV5-1 and TRBJ2-3, with a possible D match to TRBD1 (5 bases). CDR1 and CDR2 (germline): SGHRS, YFSETQ. V was clipped by 1 base and J by 4 bases, with 10 bases between them. There are 14 residues in the CDR3. The CDR3 DNA reads TGCGCCAGCAGCTTGACAGGCCAGGCAGATACGCAGTATTTT. Translating it yields CASSLTGQADTQYF.

The V call is TRBV4-1, the J call TRBJ1-2, with D perhaps matching TRBD1 (5 bases). The germline CDR1 and CDR2 sequences are MGHRA and YSYEKL. This CDR3 contains 15 residues. V was pared by 1 base and J by 5 bases, with 14 bases between. The CDR3 protein is CASSQAGTQAYGYTF. The CDR3 DNA reads TGCGCCAGCAGCCAAGCGGGGACCCAGGCTTATGGCTACACCTTC.